A single sample gave rise to the 5 T cell receptor beta chains below, sequenced in a study of cytomegalovirus exposure and HLA in healthy donors. The PCR used 60 Vbeta and 13 Jbeta primers. Assay: immunoSEQ multiplex PCR; the TCRdb copy retains only in-frame clones and omits some. Here the sample spans roughly 180,000 clones, under 90% being singletons. Sequencing was done on a sample of PBMCs. The receptors derive from a man between 18 and 29 years old in good health and CMV-seronegative.

This clone came up once. CDR3: CASSAGEREGRYEQYF. CDR3 nucleotides: TGTGCCAGCAGCGCCGGAGAACGCGAGGGCCGGTACGAGCAGTACTTC. The chain recombines TRBV9 with TRBJ2-7; D perhaps matches TRBD2 (5 bases). The V end lost 3 bases, the J end lost 4 bases, and 20 bases lay between the germline ends. The V gene's germline CDR1 is SGDLS and CDR2 YYNGEE. The CDR3 has 16 residues.

The V gene is TRBV30, the J gene TRBJ1-1; TRBD1 matches 7 bases. Per the germline V gene, CDR1 is GTSNPN and CDR2 is SVGIG (reference sequence). The CDR3 is 15 residues long. Germline trimming cut 0 bases from V and 5 bases from J; bases unmatched to any gene: 9. CDR3 region: CAWSVQGFDATEAFF. The CDR3 DNA reads TGTGCCTGGAGTGTACAGGGGTTCGATGCGACTGAAGCTTTCTTT.

The chain uses TRBV30 and TRBJ2-1, with 12 positions matching TRBD2. The length of the CDR3 is 13 residues. V was clipped by 7 bases and J by 7 bases; unmatched bases: 5. Germline CDR1 and CDR2: GTSNPN and SVGIG (reference sequence). The CDR3 reads CASSGRGRNEQFF. The CDR3 bases are TGTGCCTCTAGCGGGAGGGGGAGGAATGAGCAGTTCTTC.

This rearrangement joins TRBV6-5 to TRBJ1-5, with D maybe TRBD1 (6 bases). This CDR3 spans 13 amino acids. The germline CDR1 and CDR2 sequences are MNHEY and SVGAGI. V was cut by 7 bases and J by 4 bases, with 11 bases left in between. The CDR3: CASKKDRNQPQHF. The CDR3 nucleotides are TGTGCCAGCAAAAAGGACAGAAATCAGCCCCAGCATTTT.

The chain uses TRBV7-9 and TRBJ1-2, with 8 bases identical to TRBD1. J gave up 5 bases and V 5 bases, and 7 bases lay outside the gene matches. Germline-derived CDR1 and CDR2 are SEHNR and FQNEAQ (reference sequence). The CDR3 has 14 residues. CDR3 sequence reads: CASSTGQGGYGYTF. Written as DNA, the CDR3 is TGTGCCAGCAGCACTGGACAGGGCGGGTATGGCTACACCTTC.